Sequencing of this T cell receptor beta chain was carried out in a study of shared clonotypes between healthy human individuals. Study as a whole: Per donor, three plates held CD4 naive cells, three held CD4 memory, two held CD8 naive and one held CD8 memory. Findings of the study overall: When compared with the clonotypes that were shared by all four sorted-subset donors, the non-shared clonotypes turned out to have lower generation probabilities.

Method: immunoSEQ multiplex PCR; TCRdb's copy keeps in-frame clones and lacks some. Of about 2.4 million clones listed, under 95% were seen once; the top ten hold about 0.39%. The CDR3 is 15 residues long. The germline V gene has CDR1 SGHRS and CDR2 YFSETQ. V dropped 4 bases and J dropped 1 base, with 15 bases sitting between them. A remark on this clone: Its antigen is unidentified. The identical CDR3 is also encoded by other nucleotide sequences in the sample.

The sequencing input was naive CD4+ T cells from PBMCs. Noted subset: CD45RA+ positively selected. J is TRBJ2-7 and V is TRBV5-1; D may be TRBD2 (6 bases). This receptor was taken from a man between 18 and 35 years old in good health. Some clones in this sample may be carry-over from other donors' samples. Here the CDR3 reads CASSAGTSGSYEQYF. As DNA, the CDR3 is TGCGCCAGCAGCGCCGGGACTTCTGGGTCCTACGAGCAGTACTTC.